Here is one T cell receptor beta chain with its context. The antigen is not known. This entry belongs to a study of cytomegalovirus exposure and HLA in healthy donors. Study-wide points: In all likelihood, a cluster of highly shared sequence variants was a sequencing artifact.

PCR primers comprised 60 Vbeta and 13 Jbeta primers. Only in-frame clones appear in the TCRdb table, and some are missing; sequencing was by immunoSEQ multiplex PCR. The sample lists about 190,000 clones, over 70% occurring once. Germline-derived CDR1 and CDR2 are SNHLY and FYNNEI. J lost 6 bases, V lost 7 bases, and 4 bases had no gene match. The CDR3 runs to 14 residues. The rearrangement joins TRBV2 to TRBJ1-6; 9 nucleotides agree with TRBD1. The sequenced sample consisted of PBMCs. This TCR derives from a woman under 30 in good health and CMV-seronegative. As DNA, the CDR3 is TGTGCCAGCAACCAGGACAGGGGTAATTCACCCCTCCACTTT. Its protein product is CASNQDRGNSPLHF.